These T cell receptor beta chains were read from a single sample in a study of Ad26.COV2.S vaccination and SARS-CoV-2 variants. TCRdb keeps only in-frame clones here, not all; method: immunoSEQ multiplex PCR. This sample yields 300,000 to 400,000 clones, of which over 75% are seen a single time; around 3.6% belongs to the top ten. The sample was peripheral blood, taken in a trial of Ad26.COV2.S vaccine versus placebo. Source of these receptors: a person aged 18 to 59 who received the Ad26.COV2.S COVID-19 vaccine or a placebo. Each CDR3 is given with its conserved first and last residue. Each record gives: V gene, clone size, J gene, D gene, CDR3 protein, CDR3 DNA. D genes are given only for firm matches. Part of the rows lack a size; the others show once, few, many or a class for expanded clones.

V gene: TRBV5-4
clone size: NA
J gene: TRBJ1-4
D gene: NA
CDR3 protein: CASSLGQGWDEKLFF
CDR3 DNA: TGTGCCAGCAGCTTGGGGCAGGGATGGGATGAAAAACTGTTTTTT

V gene: TRBV19
clone size: NA
J gene: TRBJ2-2
D gene: NA
CDR3 protein: CASSIGQQVNTGELFF
CDR3 DNA: TGTGCCAGTAGTATAGGCCAGCAGGTGAACACCGGGGAGCTGTTTTTT

V gene: TRBV5-5
clone size: NA
J gene: TRBJ1-5
D gene: NA
CDR3 protein: CASSLLLSDSNQPQHF
CDR3 DNA: TGTGCCAGCAGCTTGTTATTGTCGGATAGCAATCAGCCCCAGCATTTT

V gene: TRBV6-4
clone size: NA
J gene: TRBJ2-2
D gene: NA
CDR3 protein: CASSARAGDTGELFF
CDR3 DNA: TGTGCCAGCAGTGCTCGGGCAGGGGATACCGGGGAGCTGTTTTTT

V gene: TRBV6-5
clone size: few
J gene: TRBJ1-5
D gene: NA
CDR3 protein: CASNPAGSFNQPQHF
CDR3 DNA: TGTGCCAGCAACCCCGCAGGTTCGTTCAATCAGCCCCAGCATTTT

V gene: TRBV19
clone size: NA
J gene: TRBJ1-5
D gene: NA
CDR3 protein: CASSYQGGRNQPQHF
CDR3 DNA: TGTGCCAGTAGTTATCAAGGGGGGCGCAATCAGCCCCAGCATTTT

V gene: TRBV2
clone size: NA
J gene: TRBJ1-5
D gene: NA
CDR3 protein: CASLGGEGRQPQHF
CDR3 DNA: TGTGCCTCCTTAGGCGGGGAGGGGCGACAGCCCCAGCATTTT

V gene: TRBV12-5
clone size: NA
J gene: TRBJ1-2
D gene: TRBD1
CDR3 protein: CASGTGTGDFYGYTF
CDR3 DNA: TGTGCTAGTGGTACCGGGACAGGGGACTTCTATGGCTACACCTTC

V gene: TRBV19
clone size: NA
J gene: TRBJ2-2
D gene: NA
CDR3 protein: CASSIVGITGELFF
CDR3 DNA: TGTGCCAGTAGTATAGTAGGGATAACCGGGGAGCTGTTTTTT

V gene: TRBV27
clone size: NA
J gene: TRBJ2-7
D gene: TRBD1
CDR3 protein: CASSLTPQGYEQYF
CDR3 DNA: TGTGCCAGCAGTTTAACACCACAGGGGTACGAGCAGTACTTC

V gene: TRBV7-9
clone size: NA
J gene: TRBJ1-1
D gene: NA
CDR3 protein: CASSPESGSYLAAFF
CDR3 DNA: TGTGCCAGCAGCCCCGAATCCGGATCTTATTTAGCAGCTTTCTTT

V gene: TRBV4-3
clone size: NA
J gene: TRBJ1-1
D gene: NA
CDR3 protein: CASNRIGGNTEAFF
CDR3 DNA: TGCGCCAGCAACCGAATCGGGGGAAACACTGAAGCTTTCTTT

V gene: TRBV19
clone size: NA
J gene: TRBJ2-2
D gene: TRBD1
CDR3 protein: CASSTRTGGEIGELFF
CDR3 DNA: TGTGCCAGTAGTACTAGGACAGGGGGGGAGATCGGGGAGCTGTTTTTT

V gene: TRBV30
clone size: once
J gene: TRBJ2-2
D gene: NA
CDR3 protein: CAWKDQGGYAGELFF
CDR3 DNA: TGTGCCTGGAAAGACCAGGGGGGATACGCCGGGGAGCTGTTTTTT

V gene: TRBV9
clone size: NA
J gene: TRBJ1-2
D gene: NA
CDR3 protein: CASSARQDSQANYGYTF
CDR3 DNA: TGTGCCAGCAGCGCTCGACAGGACTCACAAGCTAACTATGGCTACACCTTC

V gene: TRBV18
clone size: NA
J gene: TRBJ2-3
D gene: NA
CDR3 protein: CASSPNNSDTQYF
CDR3 DNA: TGTGCCAGCTCTCCAAATAATAGTGATACGCAGTATTTT

V gene: TRBV4-2
clone size: NA
J gene: TRBJ2-7
D gene: NA
CDR3 protein: CASSQAGFSYEQYF
CDR3 DNA: TGTGCCAGCAGCCAAGCGGGCTTCTCCTACGAGCAGTACTTC

V gene: TRBV19
clone size: NA
J gene: TRBJ2-2
D gene: TRBD2
CDR3 protein: CASSMGLAGVIGELFF
CDR3 DNA: TGTGCCAGTAGTATGGGACTAGCGGGGGTAATCGGGGAGCTGTTTTTT

V gene: TRBV2
clone size: NA
J gene: TRBJ1-4
D gene: TRBD1
CDR3 protein: CASRKQGRTNEKLFF
CDR3 DNA: TGTGCCAGCAGAAAACAGGGGAGGACTAATGAAAAACTGTTTTTT

V gene: TRBV4-2
clone size: NA
J gene: TRBJ1-6
D gene: NA
CDR3 protein: CASSQFIDNPLHF
CDR3 DNA: TGTGCCAGCAGCCAATTCATCGACAATCCCCTCCACTTT

V gene: TRBV21-1
clone size: few
J gene: TRBJ2-2
D gene: NA
CDR3 protein: CASRDREITGELFF
CDR3 DNA: TGTGCCAGCAGGGACAGGGAGATCACCGGGGAGCTGTTTTTT

V gene: TRBV30
clone size: NA
J gene: TRBJ2-7
D gene: NA
CDR3 protein: CAWGRSSYEQYF
CDR3 DNA: TGTGCCTGGGGACGTTCCTCCTACGAGCAGTACTTC

V gene: TRBV18
clone size: NA
J gene: TRBJ2-3
D gene: TRBD1
CDR3 protein: CASSPEGQGIRYF
CDR3 DNA: TGTGCCAGCTCACCAGAAGGACAGGGGATTCGATATTTT

V gene: TRBV9
clone size: NA
J gene: TRBJ1-1
D gene: NA
CDR3 protein: CASSVAGAGTEAFF
CDR3 DNA: TGTGCCAGCAGCGTAGCAGGGGCGGGCACTGAAGCTTTCTTT

V gene: TRBV30
clone size: NA
J gene: TRBJ2-1
D gene: NA
CDR3 protein: CAWTGAYNEQFF
CDR3 DNA: TGTGCCTGGACAGGGGCCTACAATGAGCAGTTCTTC

V gene: TRBV18
clone size: NA
J gene: TRBJ1-1
D gene: TRBD1
CDR3 protein: CASSQQGANTEAFF
CDR3 DNA: TGTGCCAGCTCTCAACAGGGGGCAAACACTGAAGCTTTCTTT

V gene: TRBV18
clone size: NA
J gene: TRBJ1-2
D gene: NA
CDR3 protein: CASSPRDAKYGYTF
CDR3 DNA: TGTGCCAGCTCACCCCGGGACGCGAAATATGGCTACACCTTC

V gene: TRBV18
clone size: NA
J gene: TRBJ2-7
D gene: TRBD2
CDR3 protein: CASSPRTSGDEQYF
CDR3 DNA: TGTGCCAGCTCACCACGGACTAGCGGGGACGAGCAGTACTTC

V gene: TRBV30
clone size: NA
J gene: TRBJ1-1
D gene: NA
CDR3 protein: CAWKPRNLQGLEPEAFF
CDR3 DNA: TGTGCCTGGAAGCCCCGAAATCTCCAGGGATTGGAGCCTGAAGCTTTCTTT

V gene: TRBV9
clone size: NA
J gene: TRBJ1-1
D gene: NA
CDR3 protein: CASSVVPGNTEAFF
CDR3 DNA: TGTGCCAGCAGCGTAGTTCCGGGGAACACTGAAGCTTTCTTT

V gene: TRBV18
clone size: few
J gene: TRBJ2-7
D gene: NA
CDR3 protein: CASSPVLSSYEQYF
CDR3 DNA: TGTGCCAGCTCACCAGTGCTCAGCTCCTACGAGCAGTACTTC

V gene: TRBV4-1
clone size: NA
J gene: TRBJ1-1
D gene: NA
CDR3 protein: CASSQQIRQVEAFF
CDR3 DNA: TGCGCCAGCAGCCAGCAAATACGACAGGTTGAAGCTTTCTTT

V gene: TRBV5-1
clone size: NA
J gene: TRBJ2-5
D gene: NA
CDR3 protein: CASSLQETQYF
CDR3 DNA: TGCGCCAGCAGCTTACAAGAGACCCAGTACTTC

V gene: TRBV27
clone size: NA
J gene: TRBJ2-1
D gene: NA
CDR3 protein: CASNMGRHNEQFF
CDR3 DNA: TGTGCCAGCAACATGGGGCGACACAATGAGCAGTTCTTC

V gene: TRBV4-1
clone size: NA
J gene: TRBJ1-6
D gene: NA
CDR3 protein: CASSQDGGGNSPLHF
CDR3 DNA: TGCGCCAGCAGCCAAGATGGGGGGGGGAATTCACCCCTCCACTTT

V gene: TRBV7-9
clone size: NA
J gene: TRBJ1-2
D gene: NA
CDR3 protein: CASSSLGQEHRGYTF
CDR3 DNA: TGTGCCAGCAGCTCCCTTGGGCAGGAACATCGGGGCTACACCTTC

V gene: TRBV6-1
clone size: NA
J gene: TRBJ2-5
D gene: TRBD2
CDR3 protein: CASSDRLAGAYQETQYF
CDR3 DNA: TGTGCCAGCAGTGACCGACTAGCGGGGGCGTACCAAGAGACCCAGTACTTC

V gene: TRBV29-1
clone size: NA
J gene: TRBJ1-2
D gene: NA
CDR3 protein: CSVVGGNGYTF
CDR3 DNA: TGCAGCGTTGTGGGGGGGAATGGCTACACCTTC

V gene: TRBV4-3
clone size: NA
J gene: TRBJ2-5
D gene: TRBD2
CDR3 protein: CASSQDTSGGAETQYF
CDR3 DNA: TGCGCCAGCAGCCAAGACACTAGCGGGGGGGCAGAGACCCAGTACTTC

V gene: TRBV6-2/TRBV6-3
clone size: NA
J gene: TRBJ2-2
D gene: TRBD2
CDR3 protein: CASSTTGTSTGELFF
CDR3 DNA: TGTGCCAGCAGTACTACCGGGACTAGCACCGGGGAGCTGTTTTTT

V gene: TRBV6-4
clone size: NA
J gene: TRBJ1-2
D gene: NA
CDR3 protein: CASSDSGSGNYGYTF
CDR3 DNA: TGTGCCAGCAGTGACTCAGGGTCAGGGAACTATGGCTACACCTTC

V gene: TRBV2
clone size: NA
J gene: TRBJ1-5
D gene: TRBD1
CDR3 protein: CASRDRISTNQPQHF
CDR3 DNA: TGTGCCAGCAGGGACAGGATCTCTACAAATCAGCCCCAGCATTTT

V gene: TRBV12-5
clone size: NA
J gene: TRBJ1-2
D gene: NA
CDR3 protein: CASGLGTDYGYTF
CDR3 DNA: TGTGCTAGTGGTTTGGGAACAGACTATGGCTACACCTTC

V gene: TRBV5-1
clone size: NA
J gene: TRBJ1-3
D gene: TRBD1
CDR3 protein: CASSLTGGTNTIYF
CDR3 DNA: TGCGCCAGCAGCTTGACAGGGGGTACGAACACCATATATTTT

V gene: TRBV5-6
clone size: NA
J gene: TRBJ2-7
D gene: NA
CDR3 protein: CASSLENSYEQYF
CDR3 DNA: TGTGCCAGCAGCTTGGAAAATTCCTACGAGCAGTACTTC

V gene: TRBV6-5
clone size: NA
J gene: TRBJ1-2
D gene: TRBD1
CDR3 protein: CASSYSGDRNYGYTF
CDR3 DNA: TGTGCCAGCAGTTACTCCGGGGACAGAAACTATGGCTACACCTTC

V gene: TRBV3-1/TRBV3-2
clone size: NA
J gene: TRBJ2-1
D gene: NA
CDR3 protein: CASSQAAAGSYNEQFF
CDR3 DNA: TGTGCCAGCAGCCAAGCCGCCGCGGGGTCCTACAATGAGCAGTTCTTC

V gene: TRBV11-2
clone size: NA
J gene: TRBJ2-2
D gene: TRBD2
CDR3 protein: CASRRLTSEAGELFF
CDR3 DNA: TGTGCCAGCAGACGCCTAACTAGCGAGGCCGGGGAGCTGTTTTTT

V gene: TRBV6-5
clone size: NA
J gene: TRBJ2-1
D gene: TRBD1
CDR3 protein: CASAGTGGYNEQFF
CDR3 DNA: TGTGCCAGCGCTGGGACAGGGGGGTACAATGAGCAGTTCTTC